This T cell receptor (beta chain) is from a study of T cells in Graves' hyperthyroidism and ophthalmopathy. Study-wide points: It was a median approximately 7.1 months before onset that the model predicted ophthalmopathy.

Germline values: CDR1 SGHDT, CDR2 YYEEEE. J was trimmed by 2 bases and V by 4 bases; bases with no gene match: 8. This CDR3 spans 15 amino acids. Amplification yielded TCR beta CDR3 regions, with RNA transcripts as the source. The primer set for the first-round RT-PCR of the TCR CDR3 was HTBI. TCRdb analysed the multiplex PCR reads with MiXCR anew, one entry per CDR3 protein. The profile shows 600,000 to 650,000 distinct CDR3 sequences, about a sixth of them singletons. A lack of ophthalmopathy progression within 18 months defined stable Graves' hyperthyroidism. Each patient was aged 18 to 65 and had newly diagnosed hyperthyroidism of under 2 months' duration. Turning to this clonotype: No antigen is known for it.

Material for sequencing was blood. The chain recombines TRBV5-6 with TRBJ2-5, with TRBD1 matching 7 bases. This receptor was obtained from a woman between 25 and 40 years old with Graves' hyperthyroidism. The CDR3 DNA reads as TGTGCCAGCAGCCTATACAGGGGAGAACAAGAGACCCAGTACTTC. This encodes CASSLYRGEQETQYF.